The entry below gives a single T cell receptor (beta chain) sequence along with its context. These data belong to a study of control samples from healthy donors and cancer patients. The ends were cut back, 4 bases at V and 3 bases at J, with 17 bases in the middle. Germline values: CDR1 SGHAT, CDR2 FQNNGV. The CDR3 covers 16 residues. Produced via immunoSEQ multiplex PCR; TCRdb's table is partial and in-frame only. The data show 40,000 to 60,000 clones, with 80% to 90% seen just once and approximately 2.8% held by the top ten. Sequencing was done on a sample of PBMCs. The TCR originated in a woman between 45 and 65 years old with lung cancer. The chain uses TRBV11-2 and TRBJ2-3, with a weak D call TRBD2 (7 bases). CDR3 sequence (DNA): TGTGCCAGCAGCTCGCGGGGGCCCTTCGTTACAGATACGCAGTATTTT. It encodes CASSSRGPFVTDTQYF.